The rows below give T cell receptor beta chains drawn from one sample of a study of blood T cell repertoires in COVID-19. This table comes from immunoSEQ multiplex PCR, and its TCRdb copy is limited to in-frame clones, with some not included. The sample yields around 130,000 clones, about 90% seen once. Specimen: peripheral blood. The receptors originated from a woman in her sixties with acute or convalescent COVID-19. CDR3s include the opening cysteine and the closing phenylalanine or tryptophan. Each record gives: V gene, J gene, clone size, D gene, CDR3 protein, CDR3 DNA. D genes are given only for firm matches. Not all rows give a size; the values are once, few, many and, for expanded clones, a class.

TRBV24-1	TRBJ2-1	.	.	CATSVPPVNEQFF	TGTGCCACCAGTGTCCCTCCGGTGAATGAGCAGTTCTTC
TRBV19	TRBJ1-1	.	TRBD1	CASGQDFLNTEAFF	TGTGCCAGCGGACAGGACTTTCTGAACACTGAAGCTTTCTTT
TRBV5-1	TRBJ2-7	once	TRBD2	CASSFGSGDYEQYF	TGCGCCAGCAGCTTCGGTAGCGGGGACTACGAGCAGTACTTC
TRBV24-1	TRBJ2-1	.	TRBD2	CATSDQPGLAGNEQFF	TGTGCCACCAGTGACCAGCCGGGACTAGCGGGGAATGAGCAGTTCTTC
TRBV19	TRBJ1-1	few	.	CASSMYPGYEAFF	TGTGCCAGTAGTATGTATCCGGGATATGAAGCTTTCTTT
TRBV2	TRBJ2-3	.	.	CASSAEKWEPDTQYF	TGTGCCAGCAGTGCTGAGAAATGGGAGCCAGATACGCAGTATTTT
TRBV6-1	TRBJ1-2	.	.	CASSEQAGAYGYTF	TGTGCCAGCAGTGAACAGGCAGGGGCCTATGGCTACACCTTC
TRBV27	TRBJ1-2	.	TRBD1	CASGQGYGYTF	TGTGCCAGCGGACAGGGGTATGGCTACACCTTC
TRBV9	TRBJ1-1	.	.	CASSVGWANTEAFF	TGTGCCAGCAGCGTAGGGTGGGCGAACACTGAAGCTTTCTTT
TRBV5-1	TRBJ1-2	.	.	CASSLPGPMGGYTF	TGCGCCAGCAGCTTGCCAGGCCCAATGGGTGGCTACACCTTC
TRBV9	TRBJ2-5	.	.	CASSVEGRGETQYF	TGTGCCAGCAGCGTAGAGGGAAGGGGGGAGACCCAGTACTTC
TRBV18	TRBJ2-1	.	TRBD2	CASSSSVTSGNHNEQFF	TGTGCCAGCTCATCCTCCGTCACTAGCGGGAACCACAATGAGCAGTTCTTC
TRBV9	TRBJ1-4	.	TRBD1	CASSTRDRGNEKLFF	TGTGCCAGCAGCACCCGGGACAGGGGGAATGAAAAACTGTTTTTT
TRBV7-8	TRBJ1-1	.	TRBD1	CASSLRTRGPMNTEAFF	TGTGCCAGCAGCTTGAGGACCAGGGGGCCTATGAACACTGAAGCTTTCTTT
TRBV15	TRBJ1-5	.	TRBD1	CATSRDRISQPQHF	TGTGCCACCAGCAGGGACAGGATCAGCCAGCCCCAGCATTTT
TRBV12-3/TRBV12-4	TRBJ1-1	once	.	CASSLGGVTEAFF	TGTGCCAGCAGTTTAGGGGGAGTGACTGAAGCTTTCTTT
TRBV5-1	TRBJ2-1	.	.	CASSLTLPSHEQFF	TGCGCCAGCAGCTTGACCCTCCCGAGTCATGAGCAGTTCTTC